The sequence of this T cell receptor beta chain was determined in a study of human thymus T cells. Thymus tissue for the work was resected from patients undergoing corrective heart surgery. Donation came from healthy Finnish infants having corrective surgery for congenital heart defects. Profiling relied on immunoSEQ multiplex PCR, and the TCRdb table lists in-frame clones only, not all of them. The top ten clones hold about 0.03% of a sample with fewer than 85,000 clones, 85% to 95% of them seen once. Germline-derived CDR1 and CDR2 are SGHTA and FQGNSA. CDR3 size: 19 residues. J lost 2 bases, V lost 5 bases, and 13 bases had no gene match.

The source material was thymus tissue. This sequence joins TRBV7-2 and TRBJ2-7, with 15 bases lining up with TRBD2. This TCR derives from a girl younger than two with a congenital heart defect but otherwise immunologically healthy. CDR3 bases: TGTGCCAGCAGCCCCCCGGGACTAGCGGGAGGAAGGATCCCCTACGAGCAGTACTTC. It is translated as CASSPPGLAGGRIPYEQYF.